This TCR beta chain was captured in a study of blood T cell repertoires in COVID-19. At the level of the study: Samples of COVID-19 (acute and convalescent) were obtained from the United States, Italy and Spain. From T cells, B-cell-depleted T cells, or PBMCs came the material, which was cDNA or gDNA.

TCRdb's copy holds only in-frame clones and misses some; the assay was immunoSEQ multiplex PCR. The profile shows roughly 87,000 clones, around 72% of them singletons. The V gene's germline CDR1 is LGHNA and CDR2 YSLEER. Unmatched junction bases numbered 11, after V lost 4 bases and J lost 0 bases. The CDR3 contains 20 residues. Material: peripheral blood. This receptor was identified in an elderly woman with acute or convalescent COVID-19. This chain connects TRBV4-3 to TRBJ2-3, with TRBD2 identical over 15 bases. DNA of the CDR3: TGCGCCAGCAGCCGCTCCGGGACTAGCGGGGGGAGAAAGAGCACAGATACGCAGTATTTT. Its protein product is CASSRSGTSGGRKSTDTQYF.